This TCR beta chain was captured by sequencing in a study of neurological immune-mediated disorders. This CDR3 is 14 amino acids long. The germline V gene encodes CDR1 MGHRA and CDR2 YSYEKL. With 4 bases clipped from V and 2 bases from J, the junction kept 4 bases outside the gene matches. TCRdb used MiXCR to reprocess the 5' RACE reads, holding one entry per CDR3 protein. Here the sample spans roughly 27,000 distinct CDR3 sequences, about 2.6% being singletons. This clonotype was picked up many times. Input material: PBMCs. This TCR came from a woman aged 45-65 years with multiple sclerosis. The chain is built from TRBV4-1 and TRBJ2-7; 8 bases map to TRBD1. CDR3 sequence (DNA): TGCGCCAGCAGCCCAACAGGGGGTCCCTACGAGCAGTACTTC. This encodes CASSPTGGPYEQYF.